By proportion, the clone carrying this T cell receptor (beta chain) is medium-sized. Antigen specificity is unknown. Per the germline V gene, CDR1 is LNHNV and CDR2 is YYDKDF (reference sequence). V was pared by 3 bases and J by 5 bases, with 6 bases of the junction left unmatched. The CDR3 is 16 residues long. The sample is drawn from a study of CD8 T cells in ankylosing spondylitis. Regarding the study as a whole: Certain motif variants had earlier been reported in reactive arthritis synovial fluid and blood.

TCRdb recomputed calls from the 5' RACE reads with MiXCR, one row per CDR3 protein. The table shows 150,000 to 200,000 distinct CDR3 sequences, with around a sixth occurring only once. Material for sequencing was blood, either unsorted or a sorted T cell fraction (not recorded which). This chain links TRBV15 with TRBJ2-1; 11 bases fit TRBD2. The TCR comes from a male donor under 35 with ankylosing spondylitis or in good health (not recorded which). The CDR3 DNA follows: TGTGCCACCAGCAGTTCCACGGGACTAGCGGACAATGAGCAGTTCTTC. Encoded protein: CATSSSTGLADNEQFF.